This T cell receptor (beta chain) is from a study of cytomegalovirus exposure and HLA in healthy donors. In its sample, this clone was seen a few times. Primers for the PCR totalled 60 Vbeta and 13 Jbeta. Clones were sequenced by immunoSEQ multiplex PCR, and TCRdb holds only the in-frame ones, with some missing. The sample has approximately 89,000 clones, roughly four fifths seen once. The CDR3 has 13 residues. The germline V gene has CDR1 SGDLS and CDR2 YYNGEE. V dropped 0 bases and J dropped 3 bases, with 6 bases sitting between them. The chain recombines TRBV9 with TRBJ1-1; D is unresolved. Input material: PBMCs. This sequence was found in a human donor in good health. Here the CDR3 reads CASSVVPDTEAFF. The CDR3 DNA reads TGTGCCAGCAGCGTAGTTCCAGACACTGAAGCTTTCTTT.